The 5 T cell receptor gamma chains in this list originate from one sample, sequenced in a study of Vδ1+ human thymocytes. Findings and limits, study-wide: In the thymus, TRG and TRD repertoires looked highly polyclonal with Gaussian CDR3 lengths.

These receptors are not linked to any known antigen. RNA was extracted from the cells and then reverse transcribed. CDR3 amplicons came from multiplex PCR with pooled V-gene forward and constant-region reverse primers. TCRdb re-called the multiplex PCR reads via CATT. Of tens of thousands of gamma-chain clones listed, roughly 13% are singletons. The sequenced material came from Vdelta1+ gamma-delta thymocytes from the thymus. The subset was: FACS-sorted CD3+ TCRalphabeta- TCRVdelta1+ TCRVdelta2- thymocytes. The receptors were sampled from a child in the first two years of life who had congenital heart surgery.

This clone was seen more than once but under ten times. The chain is built from TRGV8 and TRGJ1 or TRGJ2. The ends lost 3 bases at V and 10 bases at J; junction bases unmatched: 12. The germline gives CDR1 VENAVY, CDR2 YDSYNSRV. There are 13 residues in the CDR3. The CDR3 loop reads CATWDSREKKKLF. The CDR3 nucleotides read TGTGCCACCTGGGATTCGAGGGAAAAAAAGAAACTCTTT.

Points on this clone: Compared with germline, one end of the junction differs, possibly owing to a read error. This chain uses TRGV4 with TRGJ1 or TRGJ2. The CDR3 spans 13 residues. Germline assignment: CDR1 EGSTGY and CDR2 YDSYTSSV. The CDR3, as DNA: TGTGCCACCTGGGATGACGGGGATTATGAGAAACTCTTT. Protein sequence: CATWDDGDYEKLF.

This clone was counted a few times. J is TRGJ1 or TRGJ2 and V is TRGV2. Per the germline V gene, CDR1 is EGSNGY and CDR2 is YDSYNSKV. V dropped 1 base and J dropped 10; count of bases not matched to a gene: 10. The CDR3 sequence is 13 residues long. CDR3 in DNA: TGTGCCACCTGGGACGGCGTAGGGAAAAAGAAACTCTTT. Translated: CATWDGVGKKKLF.

This clone has a handful of counts. The rearrangement uses TRGV3 and TRGJ1 or TRGJ2. This CDR3 is built from 13 residues. After removal of 0 bases from V and 10 bases from J, the junction contained 9 bases not matched to a gene. CDR1 and CDR2 from the germline V gene are VTNTFY and YDVSTARD (reference sequence). Here the CDR3 reads CATWDRRILKKLF. The CDR3 DNA reads TGTGCCACCTGGGACAGGCGTATCTTGAAGAAACTCTTT.

This chain links TRGV4 with TRGJP2. The junction had 7 bases not matched to a gene; V was cut back by 2 bases and J by 1 base. This CDR3 is built from 16 residues. Germline V CDR1 and CDR2: EGSTGY, YDSYTSSV. In DNA, the CDR3 is TGTGCCACCTGGGATGAGAACCCTAGTAGTGATTGGATCAAGACGTTT. Translating gives CATWDENPSSDWIKTF.